This entry is about one TCR beta chain. The data were obtained in a study of blood T cell repertoires in COVID-19. Across the whole study: Sites across the United States, Italy and Spain contributed samples from acute and convalescent COVID-19. The cDNA or gDNA used as material had been derived from T cells, B-cell-depleted T cells, or PBMCs.

Germline lookup yields CDR1 SGDLS and CDR2 YYNGEE. The CDR3 covers 13 residues. With 3 bases clipped from V and 7 bases from J, the junction kept 3 bases outside the gene matches. Under the authors' procedure: Reference gene primer amplification gave nucleated cell count estimates. TCRdb keeps only in-frame clones here, not all; method: immunoSEQ multiplex PCR. V, J and clone size are those of that table, while D and trimming were read from the DNA. This sample yields approximately 93,000 clones, of which roughly 70% are seen a single time; under 15% belongs to the top ten. The rearrangement links TRBV9 to TRBJ1-2; 10 bases align to TRBD1. The sequence was collected from an elderly woman with acute or convalescent COVID-19. Sample: peripheral blood. CDR3 in amino acids: CASSAGTGVGYTF. The CDR3 bases are TGTGCCAGCAGCGCCGGGACAGGGGTTGGCTACACCTTC. Filled out from reference TRBV9 and TRBJ1-2, the complete variable domain reads DSGVTQTPKHLITATGQRVTLRCSPRSGDLSVYWYQQSLDQGLQFLIQYYNGEERAKGNILERFSAQQFPDLHSELNLSSLELGDSALYFCASSAGTGVGYTFGSGTRLTVV.